A single sample is the source of the 10 T cell receptor beta chains below, sequenced in a study of vaccination and CD4 T cells after COVID-19. Described treatment: approximately 10-day PBMC culture with coronavirus spike peptide pools or control peptides (ViraFEST assay). Their cognate antigens are unknown. Scientists ran DNA taken from cultured CD4+ T cells through the Oncomine TCR Beta short-read assay for sequencing. One entry per CDR3 protein, called by TCRdb with MiXCR from the PCR reads. This table holds 11,000 to 15,000 distinct CDR3 sequences, under 60% found once. What was sequenced was CD4+ T cells from blood, cultured in vitro. These receptors originate from a human donor who had recovered from COVID-19.

The chain uses TRBV24-1 and TRBJ2-5; possibly TRBD2 for D (6 bases). There are 13 residues in the CDR3. CDR1 and CDR2 (germline): KGHDR, SFDVKD. Trimming took off 1 base at V and 5 bases at J, with 7 bases between the two ends. CDR3 bases: TGTGCCACCAGTGATTTCCTAGCGGAGACCCAGTACTTC. Translated, it gives CATSDFLAETQYF.

The V call is TRBV6-1, the J call TRBJ1-5, with D unresolved. Trimming left V 5 bases short and J 12 bases short, with 17 bases between. Germline CDR1 MNHNS, CDR2 SASEGT. This CDR3 comprises 13 residues. The CDR3 DNA follows: TGTGCCAGCAGTAAACCCGACAAGCCGAGCCAGCATTTT. Its translation: CASSKPDKPSQHF.

This clonotype was seen only a few times. This chain uses TRBV15 with TRBJ1-5; D may be TRBD1 (6 bases). Trimming removed 3 bases at V and 10 bases at J, with 13 bases between. Germline V gene data show CDR1 as LNHNV and CDR2 as YYDKDF (reference sequence). CDR3 length: 13 amino acids. As DNA, the CDR3 is TGTGCCACCAGCAGTGGGGTGGGGGCCCCCCAGCATTTT. Translated, it gives CATSSGVGAPQHF.

The chain is built from TRBV20-1 and TRBJ2-2, with D possibly matching TRBD2 (5 bases). V was shortened by 3 bases and J by 6 bases, with 11 bases between the two germline ends. The CDR3 length is 13 residues. Germline CDR1 is DFQATT and CDR2 is SNEGSKA (reference sequence). The CDR3 is CSASGGIPGELFF. CDR3 DNA: TGCAGTGCTAGCGGAGGAATCCCCGGGGAGCTGTTTTTT.

CDR3: CASSPNPGATDTQYF. DNA of the CDR3: TGCGCCAGCAGCCCGAACCCAGGAGCCACAGATACGCAGTATTTT. This chain links TRBV5-1 with TRBJ2-3; D is undetermined. CDR3 length equals 15 residues. Trimming shortened V by 4 bases and J by 2 bases, and 14 bases separated the two germline ends. CDR1 and CDR2 (germline): SGHRS, YFSETQ.

This clonotype occurred a few times. The chain carries TRBV7-8 and TRBJ2-5; 11 nucleotides align to TRBD2. CDR3 length: 18 residues. CDR1 and CDR2 from the germline V gene are SGHVS and FQNEAQ. V gave up 2 bases and J gave up 5 bases; unmatched junction bases: 13. CDR3 protein: CASSLQRISGRATETQYF. The CDR3 region has the DNA TGTGCCAGCAGCTTACAGCGGATTAGCGGGAGGGCCACGGAGACCCAGTACTTC.

Here the CDR3 reads CASGQASTDTQYF. Written as DNA, the CDR3 is TGTGCCAGCGGACAGGCTAGCACAGATACGCAGTATTTT. The chain couples TRBV19 to TRBJ2-3; 7 nucleotides line up with TRBD1. Trimming at V came to 9 bases and at J to 0 bases, leaving 3 bases not matched to a gene. CDR3 length: 13 residues. Germline V gene sequence: CDR1 LNHDA, CDR2 SQIVND (reference sequence).

This clonotype was found once. The V gene is TRBV19, the J gene TRBJ1-1, with D possibly being TRBD1 (6 bases). The CDR3 extends over 13 amino acids. Germline V gene sequence: CDR1 LNHDA, CDR2 SQIVND (reference sequence). V dropped 6 bases and J dropped 9 bases, with 17 bases sitting between them. This chain's CDR3 is CASSERGTYKAFF. The CDR3 coding sequence is TGTGCCAGTAGCGAGAGGGGGACCTACAAAGCTTTCTTT.

The chain carries TRBV4-2 and TRBJ2-5; 9 bases align to TRBD2. This CDR3 spans 16 amino acids. CDR1 LGHNA and CDR2 YNFKEQ come from the germline V gene. V was pared by 0 bases and J by 2 bases, with 4 bases of the junction left unmatched. CDR3 in DNA: TGTGCCAGCAGCCAAGATGCTAGCGGGACTCAAGAGACCCAGTACTTC. Protein sequence: CASSQDASGTQETQYF.

The chain links TRBV15 to TRBJ2-3, with D perhaps matching TRBD1 (5 bases). V was clipped by 3 bases and J by 9 bases, with 10 bases between them. The V gene's germline CDR1 is LNHNV and CDR2 YYDKDF (reference sequence). The CDR3 covers 12 residues. Here the CDR3 reads CATSRDQGTQYF. CDR3 bases: TGTGCCACCAGCAGGGACCAGGGAACGCAGTATTTT.